In this sample, the clone carrying this TCR beta chain turned up once. An amount of RNA that ranged from roughly 0.45 to 1 ug was reverse transcribed with random hexamers. Across 54 Vbeta and 13 Jbeta, TCR beta CDR3 was amplified with immunoSEQ multiplex PCR. Via MiXCR, TCRdb re-called the immunoSEQ multiplex PCR reads, giving one row per CDR3 protein. The sample holds about 140,000 distinct CDR3 sequences, around 93% seen once. This sample was taken from a study of CD8 T cells in Susac syndrome. CDR3 length: 12 amino acids. Germline-derived CDR1 and CDR2 are DFQATT and SNEGSKA (reference sequence). V was cut by 1 base and J by 2 bases, with 6 bases left in between.

This sequence originates from a human donor with Susac syndrome. V is TRBV20-1 and J is TRBJ2-7; no clear D. Sequenced material: CD4+ T cells from PBMCs. The CDR3, as DNA: TGCAGTGCTAGAGGCCCTGCCTACGAGCAGTACTTC. Its protein product is CSARGPAYEQYF.